The 16 T cell receptor beta chains in this list originate from one sample, sequenced in a study of shared clonotypes between healthy human individuals (dated by TCRdb to 2019 to 2021). The library was generated by the immunoSEQ multiplex PCR assay. TCRdb holds this immuneACCESS table with in-frame rearrangements only. Some clones are missing; in checked studies, unresolved V genes explain under half, and the rest has no known cause. This sample has roughly 2.5 million clones in its table, and around 94% of those were observed once. The ten largest account for roughly 0.13% of the sample. The sample was naive CD4+ T cells sorted from blood. The sample's cell subset or site label is to be understood as: CD45RA+ positively selected. Every receptor here comes from a man between 18 and 29 years old in good health.

The rearrangement uses TRBV28 and TRBJ2-7, with a tentative D call TRBD1 (5 bases). Germline lookup yields CDR1 MDHEN and CDR2 SYDVKM. The V gene lost 2 bases and the J gene lost 6 bases, with 14 bases spanning the gap. The CDR3 runs to 14 residues. CDR3 nucleotide sequence: TGTGCCAGCAGTTTAGGGTTACAGGTAGGCGAGCAGTACTTC. Its protein is CASSLGLQVGEQYF. Supplemented by reference TRBV28 and TRBJ2-7, the full variable domain reads DVKVTQSSRYLVKRTGEKVFLECVQDMDHENMFWYRQDPGLGLRLIYFSYDVKMKEKGDIPEGYSVSREKKERFSLILESASTNQTSMYLCASSLGLQVGEQYFGPGTRLTVT.

The CDR3 reads CAISGLADTYEQYF. The CDR3 DNA reads as TGTGCCATCAGTGGGCTAGCGGATACCTACGAGCAGTACTTC. V and J are TRBV10-3 and TRBJ2-5; TRBD2 matches at 7 bases. Near its end, the DNA agrees better with TRBJ2-7, so the J call may be wrong. The CDR3 contains 14 residues. Per the germline V gene, CDR1 is ENHRY and CDR2 is SYGVKD.

The CDR3 bases are TGTGCCAGTAGTATTAAAGGGAACTATGGCTACACCTTC. Its translation: CASSIKGNYGYTF. The gene calls are TRBV19 and TRBJ1-2; D gene ambiguous. Germline V gene lookup returns CDR1 LNHDA and CDR2 SQIVND (reference sequence). The CDR3 covers 13 residues. V lost 3 bases to trimming and J lost 2 bases, with 7 bases between them.

The J gene is TRBJ2-2, the V gene TRBV4-3; tentative D call: TRBD1 (5 bases). The V and J ends lost 3 bases and 5 bases respectively, with 16 bases between them. The CDR3 has 16 residues. The germline gives CDR1 LGHNA, CDR2 YSLEER. CDR3 sequence reads: CASSHEFLQGTGELFF. CDR3 sequence (DNA): TGCGCCAGCAGCCACGAATTCCTCCAGGGTACCGGGGAGCTGTTTTTT.

The J gene is TRBJ2-7, the V gene TRBV7-2; a possible D gene is TRBD2 (6 bases). In germline, CDR1 is SGHTA, CDR2 FQGNSA. V shed 1 base and J shed 6 bases, with 13 bases lying between them. This CDR3 has 14 residues. The CDR3 region has the DNA TGTGCCAGCAGCTTAGGGGCGGGACTGGGCGAGCAGTACTTC. It specifies CASSLGAGLGEQYF.

This clone was picked up a small number of times. The V gene is TRBV15, the J gene TRBJ1-3; weak D call: TRBD1 (5 bases). The CDR3 has 18 amino acids. Germline assignment: CDR1 LNHNV and CDR2 YYDKDF (reference sequence). The germline V and J ends were trimmed by 0 bases and 0 bases, with 15 bases remaining between them. CDR3 coding DNA: TGTGCCACCAGCAGAGAGGAAGGGGCCGATATCTCTGGAAACACCATATATTTT. Its translation is CATSREEGADISGNTIYF.

J is TRBJ2-3 and V is TRBV6-9, with TRBD1 matching 7 bases. V lost 3 bases and J lost 3; bases outside the gene matches: 9. Germline-derived CDR1 and CDR2 are MNHGY and SVAAGI. The length of the CDR3 is 16 residues. The CDR3 protein is CASSYRPTGRTDTQYF. CDR3 in DNA: TGTGCCAGCAGTTACCGGCCGACAGGGCGGACAGATACGCAGTATTTT.

V usage is TRBV6-5 and J usage is TRBJ2-1; 9 bases fit TRBD2. Germline V gene lookup returns CDR1 MNHEY and CDR2 SVGAGI. The CDR3 has 13 amino acids. Trimming at V came to 8 bases and at J to 7 bases, leaving 6 bases not matched to a gene. The CDR3 reads CASSSGKWNEQFF. The CDR3 nucleotides read TGTGCCAGCTCTAGCGGGAAATGGAATGAGCAGTTCTTC.

The V call is TRBV5-6, the J call TRBJ2-7; 7 bases are a match to TRBD1. The germline V gene encodes CDR1 SGHDT and CDR2 YYEEEE. CDR3 length: 15 residues. V was pared by 3 bases and J by 5 bases, with 11 bases of the junction left unmatched. The CDR3 DNA follows: TGTGCCAGCAGCTGGGTTGACAGGGAGAGCAACGAGCAGTACTTC. Amino acid sequence: CASSWVDRESNEQYF.

The V and J genes are TRBV5-1 and TRBJ1-2; 8 bases align to TRBD1. The germline V gene encodes CDR1 SGHRS and CDR2 YFSETQ. V shed 0 bases, J shed 4 bases, and the junction held 8 bases outside the gene matches. This CDR3 is 16 amino acids long. Here the CDR3 DNA reads TGCGCCAGCAGCTTGGATCCAGGGGGCTTGACCTATGGCTACACCTTC. As protein: CASSLDPGGLTYGYTF.

The chain recombines TRBV6-5 with TRBJ2-5; D tentatively fits TRBD1 or TRBD2 (5 bases each). V shed 0 bases and J shed 5 bases, with 10 bases lying between them. Germline CDR1 is MNHEY and CDR2 is SVGAGI. There are 14 residues in the CDR3. The CDR3 spells CASSYSPGAETQYF. The CDR3 DNA sequence: TGTGCCAGCAGTTACTCGCCCGGGGCGGAGACCCAGTACTTC.

The chain couples TRBV30 to TRBJ2-7; 9 nucleotides match TRBD1. The CDR3 loop spans 15 amino acids. The germline CDR1 and CDR2 sequences are GTSNPN and SVGIG (reference sequence). Trimming cost V 0 bases and J 4 bases; bases outside gene matches: 7. In DNA, the CDR3 is TGTGCCTGGAGTGTAGAGGGACAGGGTGGTTACGAGCAGTACTTC. It is translated as CAWSVEGQGGYEQYF.

The CDR3 region has the DNA TGTGCCAGCAGCCAAGTGGGCAGGGAATACACAGATACGCAGTATTTT. This sequence encodes CASSQVGREYTDTQYF. V gene TRBV4-2 combines with J gene TRBJ2-3; a possible D gene is TRBD1 (5 bases). Germline values: CDR1 LGHNA, CDR2 YNFKEQ. V dropped 1 base and J dropped 2 bases, with 13 bases sitting between them. The CDR3 length is 16 residues.

The chain recombines TRBV5-1 with TRBJ1-1; D perhaps matches TRBD1 (6 bases). V was pared by 1 base and J by 6 bases, with 16 bases between. The CDR3 loop spans 15 amino acids. Germline V gene sequence: CDR1 SGHRS, CDR2 YFSETQ. The CDR3 region has the DNA TGCGCCAGCAGCTTGAACACAGGGCCAGGGGCTGAAGCTTTCTTT. Protein sequence: CASSLNTGPGAEAFF.

The chain employs TRBV10-3 and TRBJ2-5; D gene unclear. Trimming took 4 bases from V and 2 from J, leaving 11 bases between them. The CDR3 runs 14 residues. Germline-derived CDR1 and CDR2 are ENHRY and SYGVKD. CDR3 bases: TGTGCCATCAGTGCAGCGCAGGCTCAAGAGACCCAGTACTTC. Its protein product is CAISAAQAQETQYF.

This rearrangement joins TRBV19 to TRBJ2-6; perhaps TRBD1 as D (6 bases). The V gene lost 6 bases and the J gene lost 4 bases, with 13 bases spanning the gap. This CDR3 has 15 residues. The germline V gene encodes CDR1 LNHDA and CDR2 SQIVND (reference sequence). This CDR3 is CASSRPGDGANVLTF. Written as DNA, the CDR3 is TGTGCCAGTAGCCGGCCAGGGGACGGGGCCAACGTCCTGACTTTC.